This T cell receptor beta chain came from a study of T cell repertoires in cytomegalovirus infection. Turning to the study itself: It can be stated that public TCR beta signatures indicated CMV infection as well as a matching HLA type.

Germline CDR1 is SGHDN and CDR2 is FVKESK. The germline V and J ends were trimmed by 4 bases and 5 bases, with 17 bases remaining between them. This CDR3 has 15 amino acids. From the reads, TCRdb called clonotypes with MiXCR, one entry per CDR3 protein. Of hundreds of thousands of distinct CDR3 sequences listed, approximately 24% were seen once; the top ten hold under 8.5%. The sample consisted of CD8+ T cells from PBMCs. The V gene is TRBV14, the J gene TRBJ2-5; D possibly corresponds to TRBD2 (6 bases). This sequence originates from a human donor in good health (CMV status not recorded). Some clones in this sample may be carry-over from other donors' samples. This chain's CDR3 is CASSPYKDYAETQYF. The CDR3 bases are TGTGCCAGCAGCCCCTATAAGGACTATGCGGAGACCCAGTACTTC.